The rows below give T cell receptor beta chains drawn from one sample of a study of T-cell memory formation after mild COVID-19. Each CDR3 protein gets one entry after TCRdb re-called the 5' RACE reads with MiXCR. Among about 290,000 distinct CDR3 sequences listed, about a sixth were seen once. Sequenced: PBMCs or a T cell subset sorted from them (not recorded which). The receptors were gathered from a man younger than 35 who had mild COVID-19 (a few samples of this study predate the infection). Cell type and time point are not known. The CDR3 runs from the conserved cysteine through the conserved F or W. The D gene is left open where the match is weak. Rows give clone size only sometimes, using once, few, many, or a class for an expanded clone.

cdr3_length	d_call	v_call	clone_size	j_call	cdr3_aa	cdr3_nt
15	TRBD1	TRBV6-5	-	TRBJ1-4	CASSYQGQGSEKLFF	TGTGCCAGCAGTTACCAGGGACAGGGGAGTGAAAAACTGTTTTTT
14	-	TRBV12-3/TRBV12-4	few	TRBJ2-3	CASSLSGIADTQYF	TGTGCCAGCAGTTTATCAGGTATCGCAGATACGCAGTATTTT
15	-	TRBV5-1	-	TRBJ2-1	CASSLAGVPNNEQFF	TGCGCCAGCAGCCTGGCAGGGGTGCCTAACAATGAGCAGTTCTTC
14	TRBD1	TRBV20-1	few	TRBJ1-1	CSARDRTGSTEAFF	TGCAGTGCTAGAGATCGGACAGGAAGCACTGAAGCTTTCTTT
18	TRBD1	TRBV11-2	few	TRBJ1-2	CASSLDPNRGVRNKGYTF	TGTGCCAGCAGCTTAGACCCAAACAGGGGTGTCCGAAATAAGGGCTACACCTTC
16	-	TRBV3-1	-	TRBJ2-1	CASSQVASGSDNEQFF	TGTGCCAGCAGCCAAGTCGCGTCTGGGTCCGACAATGAGCAGTTCTTC
15	-	TRBV5-1	-	TRBJ1-3	CASSLDGLSGNTIYF	TGCGCCAGCAGCCTCGACGGACTCTCTGGAAACACCATATATTTT
16	-	TRBV18	few	TRBJ2-3	CASSPNPSTITDTQYF	TGTGCCAGCTCACCGAACCCAAGTACTATCACAGATACGCAGTATTTT
14	-	TRBV9	-	TRBJ1-4	CASSPRQYNEKLFF	TGTGCCAGCAGCCCGAGACAGTATAATGAAAAACTGTTTTTT
14	-	TRBV4-2	few	TRBJ1-5	CASSPLDGNQPQHF	TGTGCCAGCAGCCCGCTGGATGGTAATCAGCCCCAGCATTTT
16	-	TRBV5-1	-	TRBJ2-6	CASSRGGLSGANVLTF	TGCGCCAGTTCGAGGGGGGGCCTTTCTGGGGCCAACGTCCTGACTTTC
15	-	TRBV2	few	TRBJ2-3	CASSESQSTTDTQYF	TGTGCCAGCAGTGAGTCACAGAGCACCACAGATACGCAGTATTTT
20	TRBD2	TRBV5-6	-	TRBJ2-4	CASSLDPGEGQCLAKNIQYF	TGTGCCAGCAGCTTGGACCCGGGGGAGGGGCAGTGCCTAGCCAAAAACATTCAGTACTTC
15	-	TRBV20-1	few	TRBJ1-1	CSARGVTGKDTEAFF	TGCAGTGCTAGAGGAGTAACAGGGAAAGACACTGAAGCTTTCTTT
15	TRBD2	TRBV15	few	TRBJ2-7	CATSRDRSGTYEQYF	TGTGCCACCAGCAGAGATCGGAGCGGGACCTACGAGCAGTACTTC
15	-	TRBV7-9	few	TRBJ1-2	CASSPPYRDDYGYTF	TGTGCCAGCAGCCCTCCATACAGGGACGACTATGGCTACACCTTC
16	TRBD2	TRBV11-2	few	TRBJ2-1	CASSSDKRGSYNEQFF	TGTGCCAGCAGCTCAGACAAGCGGGGGAGCTACAATGAGCAGTTCTTC
16	-	TRBV6-2/TRBV6-3	few	TRBJ2-2	CASTPVVGARNGELFF	TGTGCCAGCACCCCCGTCGTCGGGGCGCGGAACGGGGAGCTGTTTTTT
13	-	TRBV18	-	TRBJ2-7	CASSLPLGYEQYF	TGTGCCAGCTCACTTCCTCTGGGGTACGAGCAGTACTTC
12	-	TRBV7-9	-	TRBJ2-2	CASSFSSGELFF	TGTGCCAGCAGCTTTTCGTCCGGGGAGCTGTTTTTT
14	-	TRBV5-4	few	TRBJ2-5	CASSLAGRRETQYF	TGTGCCAGCAGCTTGGCCGGGCGAAGGGAGACCCAGTACTTC
14	-	TRBV5-1	few	TRBJ1-4	CASSSGAYNEKLFF	TGCGCCAGCAGCTCGGGAGCCTATAATGAAAAACTGTTTTTT
13	-	TRBV5-1	few	TRBJ2-1	CASSLDVYNEQFF	TGCGCCAGCAGCTTGGACGTATACAATGAGCAGTTCTTC
16	-	TRBV3-1	-	TRBJ1-4	CASSRYPQGLNEKLFF	TGTGCCAGCAGCCGCTACCCACAGGGACTTAATGAAAAACTGTTTTTT
13	-	TRBV28	few	TRBJ2-5	CASSSDSRRTQYF	TGTGCCAGCAGTTCCGACAGCCGTAGGACCCAGTACTTC
13	-	TRBV7-2	few	TRBJ1-2	CASSSLQGHGYTF	TGTGCCAGCAGCTCTCTACAGGGCCATGGCTACACCTTC
15	TRBD1	TRBV10-3	-	TRBJ2-5	CAITRTGGYQETQYF	TGTGCCATCACCCGGACAGGGGGCTATCAAGAGACCCAGTACTTC
14	TRBD1	TRBV10-3	-	TRBJ1-1	CAIRGTAENTEAFF	TGTGCCATCAGAGGGACAGCGGAGAACACTGAAGCTTTCTTT
17	-	TRBV7-9	few	TRBJ2-6	CASSLDGQSSGANVLTF	TGTGCCAGCAGCTTAGACGGACAGTCCTCTGGGGCCAACGTCCTGACTTTC
17	-	TRBV4-3	-	TRBJ1-4	CASSRQAGTFSNEKLFF	TGCGCCAGCAGCCGCCAAGCAGGGACCTTCAGTAATGAAAAACTGTTTTTT
16	-	TRBV5-1	few	TRBJ2-5	CASSLAHGEQGETQYF	TGCGCCAGCAGCTTGGCCCATGGCGAACAGGGAGAGACCCAGTACTTC
17	-	TRBV12-3/TRBV12-4	-	TRBJ1-4	CASSTGGPAATNEKLFF	TGTGCCAGCAGTACCGGGGGGCCCGCAGCAACTAATGAAAAACTGTTTTTT
17	TRBD1	TRBV7-9	-	TRBJ2-5	CASSFWTGSSFQETQYF	TGTGCCAGCAGCTTTTGGACAGGGAGCAGTTTCCAAGAGACCCAGTACTTC
14	-	TRBV7-8	-	TRBJ2-7	CASRRALHNYEQYF	TGTGCCAGCCGAAGGGCGCTTCACAACTACGAGCAGTACTTC
13	-	TRBV14	many	TRBJ1-4	CASSPTVTGKLFF	TGTGCCAGCAGCCCGACAGTTACCGGAAAACTGTTTTTT
19	TRBD2	TRBV7-6	many	TRBJ2-1	CASSLDLRRAKRGDNEQFF	TGTGCCAGCAGCTTAGATCTCCGGAGGGCTAAGCGGGGCGACAATGAGCAGTTCTTC
13	-	TRBV6-2/TRBV6-3	many	TRBJ2-7	CASSSQVGYEQYF	TGTGCCAGCAGCTCCCAGGTTGGCTACGAGCAGTACTTC
16	-	TRBV7-3	-	TRBJ2-2	CASSLNSPGNTGELFF	TGTGCCAGCAGCTTAAATTCCCCGGGGAACACCGGGGAGCTGTTTTTT
13	TRBD1	TRBV20-1	-	TRBJ1-5	CSARDDRGQAQHF	TGCAGTGCTAGAGATGACAGGGGTCAAGCCCAGCATTTT
11	-	TRBV6-2/TRBV6-3	few	TRBJ1-1	CASLRGTEAFF	TGTGCCAGCCTCCGTGGTACTGAAGCTTTCTTT
11	-	TRBV7-2	few	TRBJ2-1	CASTLSHEQFF	TGTGCCAGCACCTTATCCCATGAGCAGTTCTTC
15	-	TRBV15	few	TRBJ2-5	CATSRDLRRLQTQYF	TGTGCCACCAGCAGAGATCTTCGGAGATTGCAGACCCAGTACTTC
15	-	TRBV12-3/TRBV12-4	-	TRBJ2-3	CASSFGVPSTDTQYF	TGTGCCAGCAGTTTTGGGGTTCCTAGCACAGATACGCAGTATTTT
17	TRBD1	TRBV15	few	TRBJ2-5	CATSRGGALQGRETQYF	TGTGCCACCAGCAGAGGAGGGGCGTTACAGGGGCGAGAGACCCAGTACTTC
13	-	TRBV5-6	few	TRBJ2-7	CASSLPGGQEQYF	TGTGCCAGCAGCTTACCAGGCGGGCAGGAGCAGTACTTC
16	TRBD2	TRBV20-1	-	TRBJ2-2	CSARDPAGGNTGELFF	TGCAGTGCTAGAGATCCAGCGGGGGGGAACACCGGGGAGCTGTTTTTT
13	-	TRBV7-2	few	TRBJ2-2	CASSHGRAGELFF	TGTGCCAGCAGCCACGGGAGAGCCGGGGAGCTGTTTTTT
13	-	TRBV7-6	few	TRBJ2-1	CASSLEVGNEQFF	TGTGCCAGCAGCTTAGAGGTTGGCAATGAGCAGTTCTTC
14	-	TRBV5-1	-	TRBJ2-7	CASSRPGITYEQYF	TGCGCCAGCAGCCGCCCCGGGATTACCTACGAGCAGTACTTC
14	-	TRBV11-1	many	TRBJ2-2	CASSPGAGTGELFF	TGTGCCAGCAGCCCGGGAGCAGGCACCGGGGAGCTGTTTTTT
12	-	TRBV6-5	few	TRBJ1-2	CASRPEGYGYTF	TGTGCCAGCAGACCCGAGGGCTATGGCTACACCTTC
15	-	TRBV7-6	few	TRBJ2-2	CASSPVGLNTGELFF	TGTGCCAGCAGCCCCGTCGGACTGAACACCGGGGAGCTGTTTTTT
15	TRBD1	TRBV3-1	few	TRBJ1-1	CASSPRQGQSSEAFF	TGTGCCAGCAGCCCTCGACAGGGACAAAGCTCTGAAGCTTTCTTT